This T cell receptor (beta chain) was found in a study of blood T cell repertoires in COVID-19. Between the trimmed V and J ends, which lost 0 bases and 3 bases, there was a span of 9 bases. Germline values: CDR1 SNHLY, CDR2 FYNNEI. The CDR3 is made up of 15 amino acids. As processed by the authors: Reference gene primer amplification yielded estimated nucleated cell counts. Profiling relied on immunoSEQ multiplex PCR, and the TCRdb table lists in-frame clones only, not all of them. The V and J calls and clone size were taken over from that table, and D and trimming were inferred from the DNA. The sample includes tens of thousands of clones, about 85% of them seen just once.

The sample consisted of peripheral blood. V gene TRBV2 combines with J gene TRBJ2-1, with D possibly TRBD2 on 6 matching bases. The clonotype comes from a man at least 80 years old with active or convalescent COVID-19. Here the CDR3 reads CASSEARGGYNEQFF. As DNA, the CDR3 is TGTGCCAGCAGTGAAGCAAGGGGAGGCTACAATGAGCAGTTCTTC.